This is a list of T cell receptor beta chains from one sample in a study of T cells in Graves' hyperthyroidism and ophthalmopathy. Each CDR3 protein gets one entry after TCRdb re-called the multiplex PCR reads with MiXCR. The sample has fewer than 400,000 distinct CDR3 sequences; more than 13% are singletons. Sequenced material: blood. The origin of the receptors is a man aged 50-59 years with Graves' ophthalmopathy. The CDR3 runs from the conserved cysteine through the conserved F or W. Fields, in order: V gene, D gene, J gene, CDR3 protein. The D gene is left open where the match is weak.

TRBV20-1	TRBD2	TRBJ2-1	CSARDASGRVHEQFF
TRBV3-1	TRBD1	TRBJ1-4	CASSKTGGAPIEKLFF
TRBV20-1	.	TRBJ2-1	CSARAVEQFF
TRBV2	TRBD2	TRBJ2-6	CASSDGRFSSGANVLTF
TRBV10-3	TRBD2	TRBJ2-7	CAIRRGGDDGLSSEQYF
TRBV5-5	.	TRBJ1-1	CASRGEGTEAFF
TRBV9	.	TRBJ2-5	CARLEGGIQETQYF
TRBV6-1	.	TRBJ2-1	CAIAIDPYNEQFF
TRBV6-2/TRBV6-3	.	TRBJ2-7	CASTPTRGRTYHEQYF
TRBV11-3	.	TRBJ2-2	CASSFLPNTGELFF
TRBV15	.	TRBJ1-3	CATSTWPSAGGNTIYF
TRBV14	TRBD2	TRBJ2-3	CASTLAGGLTDTQYF
TRBV5-1	TRBD2	TRBJ2-3	CASSLGPSGRRTDTQYF
TRBV6-5	.	TRBJ2-1	CASSYSMRALYNEQFF
TRBV7-4	TRBD1	TRBJ1-5	CASSLLTPGTGCQPQHF
TRBV3-1	TRBD2	TRBJ2-5	CASSQDPTSGRKTQYF
TRBV7-2	TRBD2	TRBJ2-7	CASSPLAGRSYEQYF
TRBV4-1	.	TRBJ2-3	CASSQDSQIADTQYF
TRBV24-1	TRBD1	TRBJ2-3	CATSDLSSTGETDTQYF
TRBV12-3/TRBV12-4	TRBD1	TRBJ2-7	CASIKPGTGGVYEQYF